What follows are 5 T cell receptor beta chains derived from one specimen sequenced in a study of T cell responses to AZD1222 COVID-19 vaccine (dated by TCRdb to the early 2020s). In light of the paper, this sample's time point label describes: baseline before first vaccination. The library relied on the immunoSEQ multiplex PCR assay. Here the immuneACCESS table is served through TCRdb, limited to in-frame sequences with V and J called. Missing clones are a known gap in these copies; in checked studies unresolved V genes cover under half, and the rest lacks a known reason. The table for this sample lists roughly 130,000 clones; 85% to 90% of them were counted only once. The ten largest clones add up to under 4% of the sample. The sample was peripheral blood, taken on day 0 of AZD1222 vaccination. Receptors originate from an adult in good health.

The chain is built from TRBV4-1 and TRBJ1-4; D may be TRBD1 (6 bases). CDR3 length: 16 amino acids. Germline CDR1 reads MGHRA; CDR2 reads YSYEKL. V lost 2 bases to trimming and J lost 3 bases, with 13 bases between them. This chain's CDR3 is CASSQSTGLSNEKLFF. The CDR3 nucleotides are TGCGCCAGCAGCCAATCTACAGGGCTTTCTAATGAAAAACTGTTTTTT.

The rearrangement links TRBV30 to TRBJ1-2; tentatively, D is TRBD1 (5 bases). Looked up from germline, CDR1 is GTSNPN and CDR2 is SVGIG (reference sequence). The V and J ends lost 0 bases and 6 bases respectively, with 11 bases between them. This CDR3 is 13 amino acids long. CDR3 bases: TGTGCCTGGAGTGTGGGAGGGGCGGATGGCTACACCTTC. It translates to CAWSVGGADGYTF.

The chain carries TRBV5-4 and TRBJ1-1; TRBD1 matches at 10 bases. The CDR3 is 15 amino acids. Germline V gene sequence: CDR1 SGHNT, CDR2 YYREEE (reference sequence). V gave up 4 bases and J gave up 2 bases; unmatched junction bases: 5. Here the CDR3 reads CASSQQTGGNTEAFF. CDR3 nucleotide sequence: TGTGCCAGCAGCCAACAGACAGGGGGCAACACTGAAGCTTTCTTT. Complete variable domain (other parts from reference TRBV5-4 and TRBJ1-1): ETGVTQSPTHLIKTRGQQVTLRCSSQSGHNTVSWYQQALGQGPQFIFQYYREEENGRGNFPPRFSGLQFPNYSSELNVNALELDDSALYLCASSQQTGGNTEAFFGQGTRLTVV.

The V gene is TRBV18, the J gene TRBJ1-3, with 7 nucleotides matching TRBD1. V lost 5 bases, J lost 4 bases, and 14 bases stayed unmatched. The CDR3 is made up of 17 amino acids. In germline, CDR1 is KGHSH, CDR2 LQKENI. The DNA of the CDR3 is TGTGCCAGCTCAGACCGGGACAGTATGAAGACCGGAAACACCATATATTTT. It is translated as CASSDRDSMKTGNTIYF.

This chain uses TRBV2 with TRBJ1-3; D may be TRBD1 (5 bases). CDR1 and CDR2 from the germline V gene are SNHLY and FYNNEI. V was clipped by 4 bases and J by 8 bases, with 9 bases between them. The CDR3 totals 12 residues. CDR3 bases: TGTGCCAGCAGTGGCTCCAGGGACACCATATATTTT. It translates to CASSGSRDTIYF. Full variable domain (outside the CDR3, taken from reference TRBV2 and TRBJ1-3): EPEVTQTPSHQVTQMGQEVILRCVPISNHLYFYWYRQILGQKVEFLVSFYNNEISEKSEIFDDQFSVERPDGSNFTLKIRSTKLEDSAMYFCASSGSRDTIYFGEGSWLTVV.